This TCR beta chain comes out of a study of T cell responses to AZD1222 COVID-19 vaccine. Investigators merged groups given second doses at roughly 4 or roughly 12 weeks. This table comes from immunoSEQ multiplex PCR, and its TCRdb copy is limited to in-frame clones, with some not included. The profile shows 150,000 to 200,000 clones, more than 85% of them singletons. V dropped 1 base and J dropped 1 base, with 9 bases sitting between them. Germline V gives CDR1 SGHRS, CDR2 YFSETQ. The CDR3 is made up of 15 amino acids. The gene calls are TRBV5-1 and TRBJ2-1, with D perhaps matching TRBD1 (5 bases). The clonotype originates from an adult who received the AZD1222 COVID-19 vaccine. Sequenced material: peripheral blood, taken 28 days after the second AZD1222 dose. The CDR3 DNA reads TGCGCCAGCAGCTTGACCACAGGTTCCTACAATGAGCAGTTCTTC. Its translation is CASSLTTGSYNEQFF. Using reference TRBV5-1 and TRBJ2-1 for the parts outside the CDR3, the full variable domain is KAGVTQTPRYLIKTRGQQVTLSCSPISGHRSVSWYQQTPGQGLQFLFEYFSETQRNKGNFPGRFSGRQFSNSRSEMNVSTLELGDSALYLCASSLTTGSYNEQFFGPGTRLTVL.